These T cell receptor beta chains were read from a single sample in a study of a mutant IDH1 vaccine in newly diagnosed glioma. Their recognized antigens are unknown. Only in-frame clones appear in the TCRdb table, and some are missing; sequencing was by immunoSEQ multiplex PCR. This table holds approximately 64,000 clones, approximately 84% found once. This specimen consisted of PBMCs, obtained from a glioma patient whose treatment included an IDH1 peptide vaccine. The receptor set was obtained from a woman aged 45-60 years with glioma. Each CDR3 is given with its conserved first and last residue. D genes are given only for firm matches. Part of the rows lack a size; the others show once, few, many or a class for expanded clones.

D gene	V gene	clone size	J gene	CDR3 protein	CDR3 DNA
TRBD1	TRBV5-1	.	TRBJ1-6	CASSLNGQGENSPLHF	TGCGCCAGCAGTCTCAACGGACAGGGCGAGAATTCACCCCTCCACTTT
.	TRBV4-3	.	TRBJ1-1	CASSQAGEYTEAFF	TGCGCCAGCAGCCAAGCGGGGGAGTACACTGAAGCTTTCTTT
.	TRBV21-1	.	TRBJ1-4	CASSATGGLEKLFF	TGTGCCAGCAGCGCGACAGGGGGTTTAGAAAAACTGTTTTTT
.	TRBV5-5	.	TRBJ1-5	CASSLAVSNQPQHF	TGTGCCAGCAGCTTAGCAGTAAGCAATCAGCCCCAGCATTTT
.	TRBV27	.	TRBJ1-1	CASSSVNSEAFF	TGTGCCAGCAGTTCCGTTAATAGTGAAGCTTTCTTT
.	TRBV7-9	.	TRBJ2-5	CASSLGSGETQYF	TGTGCCAGCAGCTTAGGGAGCGGAGAGACCCAGTACTTC
.	TRBV28	.	TRBJ1-3	CASGLGGNTIYF	TGTGCCAGCGGCTTGGGGGGAAACACCATATATTTT
TRBD1	TRBV9	.	TRBJ2-1	CASSLDRVSNEQFF	TGTGCCAGCAGCCTAGACAGGGTCAGCAATGAGCAGTTCTTC
.	TRBV27	.	TRBJ2-2	CASSLRRGPSGELFF	TGTGCCAGCAGTTTAAGGAGGGGTCCTTCTGGGGAGCTGTTTTTT
TRBD1	TRBV6-5	.	TRBJ1-2	CASSYGTGLDYGYTF	TGTGCCAGCAGTTATGGGACAGGCCTAGACTATGGCTACACCTTC
.	TRBV9	.	TRBJ2-5	CASSVEVNQETQYF	TGTGCCAGCAGCGTAGAGGTAAATCAAGAGACCCAGTACTTC
.	TRBV9	few	TRBJ1-1	CASSAPLNTEAFF	TGTGCCAGCAGCGCACCCTTGAACACTGAAGCTTTCTTT
.	TRBV5-1	.	TRBJ1-2	CASSFSPSDYGYTF	TGCGCCAGCAGCTTCAGTCCATCGGACTATGGCTACACCTTC
.	TRBV2	.	TRBJ2-1	CASSDALRDDEQFF	TGTGCCAGCAGTGACGCTCTCAGGGACGATGAGCAGTTCTTC
.	TRBV19	.	TRBJ1-5	CASSPEGAGNQPQHF	TGTGCCAGTAGTCCAGAAGGGGCCGGCAATCAGCCCCAGCATTTT
.	TRBV27	.	TRBJ1-6	CASSIRGVSSYNSPLHF	TGTGCCAGCAGTATTCGCGGAGTAAGCTCCTATAATTCACCCCTCCACTTT
.	TRBV15	.	TRBJ2-3	CATSGGSLGTDTQYF	TGTGCCACCAGCGGGGGATCCCTTGGGACAGATACGCAGTATTTT
.	TRBV20-1	.	TRBJ2-5	CSAQTETQYF	TGCAGTGCCCAGACGGAGACCCAGTACTTC
TRBD2	TRBV5-8	.	TRBJ2-2	CASSAARLARGGELFF	TGTGCCAGCAGCGCGGCAAGACTAGCCCGGGGTGGGGAGCTGTTTTTT
.	TRBV7-6	.	TRBJ1-6	CASSLMGAAGDSPLHF	TGTGCCAGCAGCTTAATGGGTGCGGCAGGGGACTCACCCCTCCACTTT
.	TRBV29-1	once	TRBJ2-5	CSVRLKGGTQYF	TGCAGCGTTCGACTCAAGGGAGGGACCCAGTACTTC
TRBD2	TRBV5-6	.	TRBJ2-3	CASSLGLAGGHPFTDTQYF	TGTGCCAGCAGCTTGGGACTAGCGGGGGGCCACCCCTTCACAGATACGCAGTATTTT
TRBD1	TRBV4-2	.	TRBJ1-1	CASSQGQGAQNTEAFF	TGTGCCAGCAGCCAAGGGCAGGGGGCCCAGAACACTGAAGCTTTCTTT
.	TRBV2	once	TRBJ2-2	CASRGQGATGELFF	TGTGCCAGCAGAGGTCAAGGGGCCACCGGGGAGCTGTTTTTT
.	TRBV5-8	.	TRBJ1-1	CASSYRSSMNTEAFF	TGTGCCAGCAGCTATAGGAGCAGCATGAACACTGAAGCTTTCTTT
TRBD1	TRBV5-1	.	TRBJ1-2	CASSPLGTASGYTF	TGCGCCAGCAGCCCGCTAGGGACAGCCTCCGGCTACACCTTC
.	TRBV5-6	once	TRBJ2-7	CASSLDPTREQYF	TGTGCCAGCAGCTTGGATCCGACACGCGAGCAGTACTTC
TRBD2	TRBV29-1	.	TRBJ2-5	CSVEGAGGPSETQYF	TGCAGCGTTGAAGGAGCGGGGGGGCCGTCGGAGACCCAGTACTTC
TRBD1	TRBV27	.	TRBJ1-6	CASSLSRRRGLTSYNSPLHF	TGTGCCAGCAGTTTATCGAGGCGCAGGGGGCTTACCTCCTATAATTCACCCCTCCACTTT
.	TRBV27	.	TRBJ1-1	CASSFSGGSRTEAFF	TGTGCCAGCAGTTTCTCTGGGGGCTCTAGGACTGAAGCTTTCTTT
TRBD1	TRBV6-1	.	TRBJ1-4	CASSETGGYEKLFF	TGTGCCAGCAGTGAAACAGGGGGGTATGAAAAACTGTTTTTT
TRBD1	TRBV28	.	TRBJ1-5	CASSLMDRVYQPQHF	TGTGCCAGCAGTTTGATGGACAGGGTGTACCAGCCCCAGCATTTT
.	TRBV12-2	.	TRBJ2-7	CASRVHRAYEQYF	TGTGCAAGTCGCGTACACAGAGCCTACGAGCAGTACTTC
TRBD1	TRBV7-9	.	TRBJ1-6	CASSGRTGSYNSPLHF	TGTGCCAGCAGCGGAAGGACAGGGAGCTATAATTCACCCCTCCACTTT
.	TRBV6-1	.	TRBJ1-4	CASSDRGATNEKLFF	TGTGCCAGCAGTGACAGAGGAGCAACTAATGAAAAACTGTTTTTT
TRBD1	TRBV5-4	.	TRBJ1-1	CASSLDQGATEAFF	TGTGCCAGCAGCTTGGACCAGGGGGCCACTGAAGCTTTCTTT
.	TRBV19	.	TRBJ1-2	CASSDRDYGYTF	TGTGCCAGTAGTGATCGGGACTATGGCTACACCTTC
TRBD1	TRBV29-1	.	TRBJ1-5	CSVGDRVNQPQHF	TGCAGCGTAGGAGACAGGGTCAATCAGCCCCAGCATTTT
.	TRBV4-1	.	TRBJ1-2	CASSQEWEINYGYTF	TGCGCCAGCAGCCAAGAGTGGGAAATTAACTATGGCTACACCTTC
.	TRBV2	.	TRBJ2-1	CAALEDRSNNEQFF	TGTGCCGCTCTAGAGGACCGTAGTAACAATGAGCAGTTCTTC
.	TRBV6-5	.	TRBJ1-2	CASSYRGYGYTF	TGTGCCAGCAGTTACCGGGGCTATGGCTACACCTTC
.	TRBV6-7	.	TRBJ2-6	CASSWKRRLQSRANVLTF	TGTGCCAGCAGTTGGAAAAGGCGTTTACAAAGTCGGGCCAACGTCCTGACTTTC
.	TRBV7-9	.	TRBJ1-6	CASSLGGPLHF	TGTGCCAGCAGCTTGGGTGGGCCCCTCCACTTT
.	TRBV4-1	.	TRBJ2-2	CASSQEGQTNTGELFF	TGCGCCAGCAGCCAAGAAGGACAGACGAACACCGGGGAGCTGTTTTTT
.	TRBV10-3	once	TRBJ2-3	CAISEGPDTQYF	TGTGCCATCAGTGAGGGACCAGATACGCAGTATTTT
.	TRBV28	.	TRBJ2-7	CASSFPGDVYEQYF	TGTGCCAGCAGTTTCCCGGGGGACGTTTACGAGCAGTACTTC
.	TRBV19	.	TRBJ2-7	CASNQGSYEQYF	TGTGCCAGTAATCAGGGATCCTACGAGCAGTACTTC
TRBD1	TRBV5-1	.	TRBJ2-2	CASSLTGDTGELFF	TGCGCCAGCAGCTTGACAGGGGACACCGGGGAGCTGTTTTTT
.	TRBV6-1	.	TRBJ1-4	CASHLGGRGEKLFF	TGTGCCAGCCATTTGGGGGGAAGGGGTGAAAAACTGTTTTTT
.	TRBV6-1	.	TRBJ1-2	CASSEAGRDGYTF	TGTGCCAGCAGTGAAGCAGGCAGGGATGGCTACACCTTC
.	TRBV30	.	TRBJ2-1	CAWSFGNEQFF	TGTGCCTGGAGTTTCGGCAATGAGCAGTTCTTC
.	TRBV5-5	.	TRBJ1-4	CASSYPGPRNEKLFF	TGTGCCAGCAGCTATCCGGGACCGCGTAATGAAAAACTGTTTTTT
.	TRBV6-6	.	TRBJ2-1	CASSAGTVYNEQFF	TGTGCCAGCAGTGCCGGGACGGTGTACAATGAGCAGTTCTTC
TRBD2	TRBV19	.	TRBJ2-5	CASSIKGGGAETQYF	TGTGCCAGTAGTATTAAGGGCGGGGGGGCCGAGACCCAGTACTTC
.	TRBV7-9	once	TRBJ2-2	CASSPAQRPGELFF	TGTGCCAGCAGCCCCGCTCAAAGACCCGGGGAGCTGTTTTTT
TRBD1	TRBV5-1	.	TRBJ2-7	CASSPQKQGLDEQYF	TGCGCCAGCAGCCCCCAGAAACAGGGGTTAGACGAGCAGTACTTC
.	TRBV10-2	.	TRBJ2-7	CASSEPGRLRYEQYF	TGCGCCAGCAGTGAGCCAGGCCGCCTAAGATACGAGCAGTACTTC
TRBD1	TRBV5-6	.	TRBJ2-7	CASSLLRDRGISYEQYF	TGTGCCAGCAGCTTGCTCCGGGACAGGGGCATCTCCTACGAGCAGTACTTC
TRBD2	TRBV4-3	.	TRBJ2-1	CASSQELTSGGAYEQFF	TGCGCCAGCAGCCAAGAACTGACTAGCGGGGGGGCGTATGAGCAGTTCTTC